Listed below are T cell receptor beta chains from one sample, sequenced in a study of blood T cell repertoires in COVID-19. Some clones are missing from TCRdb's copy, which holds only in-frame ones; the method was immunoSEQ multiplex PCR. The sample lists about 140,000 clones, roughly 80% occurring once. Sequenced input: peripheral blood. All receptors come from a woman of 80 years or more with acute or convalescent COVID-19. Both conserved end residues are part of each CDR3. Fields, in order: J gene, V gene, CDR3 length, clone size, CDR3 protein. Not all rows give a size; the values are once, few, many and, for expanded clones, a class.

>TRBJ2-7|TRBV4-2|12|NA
CASSPPGAEQYF
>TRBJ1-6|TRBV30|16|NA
CACVSYRGSFGVPLHF
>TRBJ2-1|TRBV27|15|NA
CASSFRLAFYNEQFF
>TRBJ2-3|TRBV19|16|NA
CASSPRGRELTDTQYF
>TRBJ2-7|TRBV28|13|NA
CASSSSTLDEQYF
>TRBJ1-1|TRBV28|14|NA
CASSWGGENTEAFF
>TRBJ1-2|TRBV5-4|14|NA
CASSLGSGGGGYTF
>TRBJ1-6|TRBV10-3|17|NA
CAISGTARGSYNSPLHF
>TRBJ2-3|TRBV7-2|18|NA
CASSLVYREGVGTDTQYF
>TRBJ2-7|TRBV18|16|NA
CASSPGWTNFYYEQYF
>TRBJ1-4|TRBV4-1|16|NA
CASSQLPGQGNEKLFF
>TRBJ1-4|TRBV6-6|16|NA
CASSYGVGGSHEKLFF
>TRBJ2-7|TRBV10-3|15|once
CAITRTSGGTYEQYF
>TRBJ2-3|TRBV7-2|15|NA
CASSLGDFYTDTQYF
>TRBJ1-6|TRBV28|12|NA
CASTRSNSPLHF
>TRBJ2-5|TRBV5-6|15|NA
CASSGLAGSQETQYF
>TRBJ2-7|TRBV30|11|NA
CAWSGNYEQYF
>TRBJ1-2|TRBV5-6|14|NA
CASSLGHYDYGYTF
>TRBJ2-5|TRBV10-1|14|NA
CASSEGGWLETQYF
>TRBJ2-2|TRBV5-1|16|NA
CASSLDGAGDTGELFF
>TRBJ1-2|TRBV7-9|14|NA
CASSPSQGGYGYTF
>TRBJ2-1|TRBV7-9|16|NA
CASSPPGGDGYNEQFF
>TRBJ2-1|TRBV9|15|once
CASSFGLAGGNEQFF
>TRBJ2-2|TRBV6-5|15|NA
CASFGLAGGTGELFF
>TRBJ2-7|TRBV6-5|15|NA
CASRLNRVGDYEQYF
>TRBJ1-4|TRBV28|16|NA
CASSPGLAQGNEKLFF
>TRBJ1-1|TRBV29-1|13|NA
CSAMQGTNTEAFF
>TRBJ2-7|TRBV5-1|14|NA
CASSLVFARYEQYF
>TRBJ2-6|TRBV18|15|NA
CASSPSGSGANVLTF
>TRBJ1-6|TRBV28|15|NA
CASSLDRAYNSPLHF
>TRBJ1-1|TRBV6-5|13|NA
CASSQGVGTEAFF